These 25 T cell receptor beta chains share one sample of origin, sequenced in a study of blood T cells in healthy people across ages. Combining a sample-barcoded 5' primer with a J-beta primer mix, a second PCR ran for roughly 7 to 11 cycles. TCRdb independently ran MiXCR on the 5' RACE reads; one entry per CDR3 protein. The sample records 2 million or so distinct CDR3 sequences, roughly 50% being singletons. The sample consisted of blood. The receptors here all came from a woman aged 40 to 50 in good health.

This clonotype has just one count. An end of the junction differs from the germline gene, which may be a read error. The chain joins TRBV27 to TRBJ2-3; TRBD2 matches at 9 bases. CDR3 size: 16 residues. The germline V gene encodes CDR1 MNHEY and CDR2 SMNVEV (reference sequence). CDR3 coding DNA: TGTGCCAGCACCTACCCCCTCGGGACTAGCACAGATACACAGTATTTT. Encoded protein: CASTYPLGTSTDTQYF.

Concerning this clonotype: One junction end does not reproduce the germline sequence, and a read error may be involved. The J gene is TRBJ1-4, the V gene TRBV4-3; D remains unclear. The CDR3 has 14 amino acids. Germline CDR1 LGHNA, CDR2 YSLEER. CDR3 sequence reads: CASSQAGSNEKLFF. Here the CDR3 DNA reads TGTGCCAGCAGCCAAGCCGGGAGTAATGAAAAACTGTTTTTT.

The chain links TRBV18 to TRBJ2-7; D remains ambiguous. The CDR3 has 15 residues. V lost 2 bases and J lost 2, with 13 bases in between. Germline CDR1 and CDR2: KGHSH and LQKENI. In DNA, the CDR3 is TGTGCCAGCTCACCAACGGCAGAGCCTACCTACGAGCAGTACTTC. Its translation: CASSPTAEPTYEQYF.

The chain has TRBV12-3 or TRBV12-4 and TRBJ2-1; no clear D gene. V lost 6 bases and J 0 bases, leaving 15 bases between the germline ends. The CDR3 spans 16 residues. The CDR3 here is CASSQDRLSSYNEQFF. The CDR3 DNA follows: TGTGCCAGCAGCCAGGACCGGCTGAGCTCCTACAATGAGCAGTTCTTC.

The chain's CDR3 is CASSELDRTNEKLFF. The CDR3 DNA is TGTGCCAGCAGTGAATTAGACAGGACTAATGAAAAACTGTTTTTT. The V and J genes are TRBV25-1 and TRBJ1-4, with D perhaps matching TRBD1 (6 bases). CDR1 MGHDK and CDR2 SYGVNS come from the germline V gene. Trimming took off 1 base at V and 2 bases at J, with 8 bases between the two ends. This CDR3 is 15 amino acids long. Drawing the rest from reference TRBV25-1 and TRBJ1-4, the complete variable domain is EADIYQTPRYLVIGTGKKITLECSQTMGHDKMYWYQQDPGMELHLIHYSYGVNSTEKGDLSSESTVSRIRTEHFPLTLESARPSHTSQYLCASSELDRTNEKLFFGSGTQLSVL.

The chain joins TRBV4-3 to TRBJ1-2; D is perhaps TRBD1 (6 bases). The CDR3 runs to 15 residues. The germline V gene has CDR1 LGHNA and CDR2 YSLEER. Deletions cut 1 base from V and 4 bases from J, with 13 bases between. The CDR3: CASSQGEQGGYGYTF. CDR3 nucleotides: TGCGCCAGCAGCCAAGGGGAACAGGGAGGCTATGGCTACACCTTC.

The V call is TRBV20-1, the J call TRBJ1-6; tentative D call: TRBD1 (5 bases). The germline V gene has CDR1 DFQATT and CDR2 SNEGSKA (reference sequence). This CDR3 comprises 15 residues. V lost 1 base, J lost 4 bases, and 11 bases lay in between. DNA of the CDR3: TGCAGTGCTAGAGGAGTAGGGGATTATAATTCACCCCTCCACTTT. Amino acids: CSARGVGDYNSPLHF.

This clonotype was recorded a few times. The rearrangement links TRBV12-3 or TRBV12-4 to TRBJ2-7, with 13 bases lining up with TRBD2. The CDR3 length is 18 residues. The trim removed 3 bases at V and 0 bases at J, leaving 8 bases unmatched. The CDR3 nucleotides read TGTGCCAGCAGTTTCCGGACTAGCGGGGGCCCGAGCTCCTACGAGCAGTACTTC. It specifies CASSFRTSGGPSSYEQYF.

This clonotype was detected only a few times. The genes are TRBV6-2 or TRBV6-3 and TRBJ2-4; 9 bases agree with TRBD1. V lost 2 bases and J lost 8; bases outside the gene matches: 7. The CDR3 sequence is 15 residues long. Germline lookup yields CDR1 MNHEY and CDR2 SVGEGT. This chain's CDR3 is CASSYRDREFDIQYF. CDR3 sequence (DNA): TGTGCCAGCAGTTACAGGGACAGGGAGTTTGACATTCAGTACTTC.

The chain is built from TRBV4-3 and TRBJ2-3; D is undetermined. V was pared by 0 bases and J by 0 bases, with 7 bases between. Germline V CDR1 and CDR2: LGHNA, YSLEER. There are 15 residues in the CDR3. The CDR3 loop is CASSQDVASTDTQYF. The CDR3 region has the DNA TGCGCCAGCAGCCAAGACGTTGCAAGCACAGATACGCAGTATTTT.

This clonotype came up a few times. The rearrangement uses TRBV28 and TRBJ2-5; D uncertain. Germline CDR1 is MDHEN and CDR2 is SYDVKM. The V gene lost 8 bases and the J gene lost 2 bases, with 12 bases spanning the gap. This CDR3 comprises 13 residues. The CDR3 sequence: CASSRNEQETQYF. CDR3 nucleotide sequence: TGTGCCAGCTCCAGGAACGAGCAAGAGACCCAGTACTTC.

A few counts support this clonotype. The chain uses TRBV27 and TRBJ2-3; 10 nucleotides match TRBD2. With 6 bases clipped from V and 4 bases from J, the junction kept 13 bases outside the gene matches. Germline V lookup: CDR1 MNHEY, CDR2 SMNVEV (reference sequence). This CDR3 spans 17 amino acids. The chain's CDR3 is CASRANQAGGFADTQYF. The DNA for the CDR3 is TGTGCCAGCAGGGCAAACCAAGCGGGGGGGTTCGCAGATACGCAGTATTTT.

This clonotype was counted a few times. This sequence joins TRBV10-2 and TRBJ2-7; 8 nucleotides match TRBD2. There are 14 residues in the CDR3. CDR1 and CDR2 (germline): WSHSY, SAAADI. The junction had 4 bases not matched to a gene; V was cut back by 5 bases and J by 1 base. This CDR3 is CASSKRGGSYEQYF. In nucleotides, the CDR3 is TGCGCCAGCAGTAAACGGGGGGGGTCCTACGAGCAGTACTTC.

This clonotype is a singleton in its sample. This chain links TRBV5-8 with TRBJ2-1, with 11 bases identical to TRBD2. The CDR3 is 14 residues long. Germline CDR1 and CDR2: SGHTS and YDEGEE. J gave up 6 bases and V 5 bases, and 4 bases lay outside the gene matches. CDR3 sequence (DNA): TGTGCCAGCAGAATAGCGGGGGGGCCCAATGAGCAGTTCTTC. This sequence encodes CASRIAGGPNEQFF.

The chain uses TRBV10-3 and TRBJ1-5; D remains unclear. The CDR3 has 13 amino acids. The ends were cut back, 6 bases at V and 0 bases at J, with 6 bases in the middle. The V gene's germline CDR1 is ENHRY and CDR2 SYGVKD. The CDR3 loop is CAISGNSNQPQHF. The CDR3 bases are TGTGCCATCAGCGGAAATAGCAATCAGCCCCAGCATTTT.

The chain couples TRBV20-1 to TRBJ2-3; D is perhaps TRBD2 (6 bases). The V end lost 1 base, the J end lost 1 base, and 18 bases lay between the germline ends. Looked up from germline, CDR1 is DFQATT and CDR2 is SNEGSKA (reference sequence). The CDR3 covers 17 residues. In DNA form, the CDR3 reads TGCAGTGCTAGAGTTGAACCCGCGGGGTGGGGCACAGATACGCAGTATTTT. Its translation is CSARVEPAGWGTDTQYF.

The rearrangement links TRBV6-5 to TRBJ2-7; 10 nucleotides agree with TRBD2. CDR1 is MNHEY, CDR2 SVGAGI, per germline. The CDR3 spans 18 residues. With 2 bases clipped from V and 0 bases from J, the junction kept 10 bases outside the gene matches. The CDR3, as DNA: TGTGCCAGCAGTTACGCGGCTAGCGGGGGCCTCAGCTCCTACGAGCAGTACTTC. Protein: CASSYAASGGLSSYEQYF.

J is TRBJ1-2 and V is TRBV7-2; no reliable D call. V shed 3 bases and J shed 3 bases, with 5 bases lying between them. Germline assignment: CDR1 SGHTA and CDR2 FQGNSA. CDR3 size: 12 residues. The CDR3, as DNA: TGTGCCAGCAGCTTCGAGTACTATGGCTACACCTTC. Its translation is CASSFEYYGYTF.

The chain links TRBV7-9 to TRBJ2-5, with TRBD1 matching 7 bases. The germline V gene encodes CDR1 SEHNR and CDR2 FQNEAQ (reference sequence). The CDR3 extends over 14 amino acids. The V segment lost 5 bases and the J segment 7 bases; nucleotides outside the gene matches: 10. In DNA form, the CDR3 reads TGTGCCAGCAGCGTCCTACAGGGGAAAGGGACCCAGTACTTC. Protein product: CASSVLQGKGTQYF.

This rearrangement joins TRBV5-1 to TRBJ2-3, with no clear D. Trimming took off 1 base at V and 4 bases at J, with 10 bases between the two ends. Looked up from germline, CDR1 is SGHRS and CDR2 is YFSETQ. This CDR3 comprises 14 residues. The CDR3 DNA is TGCGCCAGCAGCTTGACCCATGGCGCAGATACGCAGTATTTT. The encoded protein is CASSLTHGADTQYF.

The rearrangement links TRBV4-3 to TRBJ1-2, with 8 nucleotides matching TRBD1. Losses at the gene ends were 1 base for V and 6 bases for J; bases not matched to a gene: 19. CDR1 is LGHNA and CDR2 is YSLEER in the germline V gene. There are 19 residues in the CDR3. The CDR3 coding sequence is TGCGCCAGCAGCCAAGGTTCGGGACAGGTCGACAGAAGGTGGGATGGCTACACCTTC. Translating it yields CASSQGSGQVDRRWDGYTF.

The CDR3 coding sequence is TGCAGTGCCCCGGAGGGGGGGATGGAGCAGTACTTC. Translated, it gives CSAPEGGMEQYF. The rearrangement links TRBV20-1 to TRBJ2-5, with D perhaps TRBD2 (7 bases). V lost 6 bases and J 11 bases, leaving 19 bases between the germline ends. The CDR3 totals 12 residues. Germline CDR1 reads DFQATT; CDR2 reads SNEGSKA (reference sequence).

J is TRBJ2-1 and V is TRBV6-2 or TRBV6-3; D ambiguous. This CDR3 contains 17 residues. Germline CDR1 is MNHEY and CDR2 is SVGEGT. Trimming removed 6 bases at V and 3 bases at J, with 21 bases between. The CDR3 nucleotides read TGTGCCAGCAGCCAATCCCCCCGGGCCCCCTACTACAATGAGCAGTTCTTC. Residues: CASSQSPRAPYYNEQFF.

V usage is TRBV4-3 and J usage is TRBJ2-6; the match to TRBD1 covers 7 bases. Per germline, CDR1 LGHNA and CDR2 YSLEER. The CDR3 runs to 15 residues. Unmatched junction bases numbered 4, after V lost 5 bases and J lost 3 bases. The CDR3 is CASSDRTGGANVLTF. CDR3 coding DNA: TGCGCCAGCAGCGATCGGACAGGTGGGGCCAACGTCCTGACTTTC.

The chain joins TRBV11-3 to TRBJ2-7, with D possibly TRBD2 on 7 matching bases. The CDR3 consists of 14 residues. Germline V gives CDR1 SGHNT, CDR2 YENEEA. V was pared by 5 bases and J by 7 bases, with 18 bases between. CDR3 sequence (DNA): TGTGCCAGCAGCCCCCGAGGGGGGGTCAATGAGCAGTACTTC. Amino acids: CASSPRGGVNEQYF.